Listed here are 2 T cell receptor beta chains from one sample, sequenced in a study of blood T cell repertoires in COVID-19. Sequenced by immunoSEQ multiplex PCR; TCRdb stores in-frame clones only, minus some. The repertoire holds fewer than 300,000 clones, with more than 85% as singletons. Sequencing was performed on peripheral blood. The receptors shown here come from a woman aged 25 to 45 with COVID-19, enrolled during active disease.

The chain recombines TRBV6-6 with TRBJ2-5; 11 positions match TRBD1. CDR1 MNHNY and CDR2 SVGAGI come from the germline V gene (reference sequence). CDR3 length equals 15 residues. V lost 2 bases to trimming and J lost 5 bases; unmatched junction nucleotides: 4. CDR3 DNA sequence: TGTGCCAGCAGTTACAGGACAGGGGGCGCCGAGACCCAGTACTTC. Protein sequence: CASSYRTGGAETQYF.

The V call is TRBV29-1, the J call TRBJ2-1, with 7 bases that match TRBD2. This CDR3 spans 13 amino acids. The ends lost 4 bases at V and 6 bases at J; junction bases unmatched: 6. Germline-derived CDR1 and CDR2 are SQVTM and ANQGSEA. CDR3 nucleotide sequence: TGCAGCGTTGGGGGGACTAAAGGCAATGAGCAGTTCTTC. It encodes CSVGGTKGNEQFF.